Following are 3 T cell receptor beta chains from one sample sequenced in a study of identical twins. TCRdb reprocessed the 5' RACE reads via MiXCR and lists one record per CDR3 protein. The repertoire holds just under 650,000 distinct CDR3 sequences, with 7.1% as singletons. These data were also filed under a second study, of yellow fever vaccine responses in identical twins.

The sample taken for sequencing was PBMCs. The origin of the receptors is a woman aged 18-35 years in good health.

This clonotype was detected a few times. The CDR3 here is CATSRDRDRNQPQHF. CDR3 DNA sequence: TGTGCCACCAGCAGAGATCGGGATCGCAATCAGCCCCAGCATTTT. V is TRBV15 and J is TRBJ1-5; D unclear. V was cut by 0 bases and J by 2 bases, with 8 bases left in between. The length of the CDR3 is 15 residues. In germline, CDR1 is LNHNV, CDR2 YYDKDF (reference sequence).

This clonotype was counted at least ten times. The J gene is TRBJ1-2, the V gene TRBV12-3 or TRBV12-4, with D tentatively TRBD1 (6 bases). The length of the CDR3 is 14 residues. Trimming took 3 bases from V and 7 from J, leaving 15 bases between them. The CDR3 DNA follows: TGTGCCAGCAGTTTCGTCAGGGGAGGGCTTGGCTACACCTTC. Protein sequence: CASSFVRGGLGYTF.

This clonotype was seen a few times. The rearrangement joins TRBV27 to TRBJ2-1; D may be TRBD2 (5 bases). The germline V and J ends were trimmed by 6 bases and 4 bases, with 22 bases remaining between them. This CDR3 spans 17 amino acids. Germline assignment: CDR1 MNHEY and CDR2 SMNVEV (reference sequence). In DNA form, the CDR3 reads TGTGCCAGCAGGCAGACAAGGCGGGTTGTATTGTACAATGAGCAGTTCTTC. Protein product: CASRQTRRVVLYNEQFF.